A selection of T cell receptor beta chains follows, all from one sample in a study of cytomegalovirus exposure and HLA in healthy donors. TCRdb keeps only in-frame clones here, not all; method: immunoSEQ multiplex PCR. The sample shows more than 90,000 clones, 69% of them seen only once. Sequences were obtained from PBMCs. The source of these receptors is a man between 45 and 60 years old in good health and CMV-seronegative. The CDR3 runs from the conserved cysteine through the conserved F or W.

TRBV28,CASSLVSGSYNEQFF
TRBV27,CAIAGTDSYNEQFF
TRBV30,CAWGIMRTSGRFTGELFF
TRBV7-2,CASSLAAGGLGYTQYF
TRBV27,CASSLFGGQETQYF
TRBV15,CATSRDPATSGTQYF
TRBV5-4,CASSLVGYYSGANVLTF
TRBV6-5,CASTSYREAKNIQYF
TRBV9,CASSLSSYNEQFF
TRBV30,CAWTLGTRGDNEQFF
TRBV4-3,CASSQASGRAWDTQYF
TRBV4-2,CASSQGGGYEPQHF
TRBV4-3,CASSQDRNSPLHF
TRBV28,CASSEITRDSPLHF
TRBV5-4,CASSPAGGNRAGELFF
TRBV18,CASSPRQDDSPLHF
TRBV9,CASSVDRGLIQEKLFF
TRBV14,CASSRLTSAQSRQYF
TRBV6-1,CASIRWAGQPQHF
TRBV5-1,CASTPGGAGNTIYF